The rows below give T cell receptor beta chains drawn from one sample of a study of blood T cell repertoires in COVID-19. Clones were read by immunoSEQ multiplex PCR, and TCRdb kept only the in-frame ones, dropping some. The sample shows some 51,000 clones, roughly 90% of them seen only once. Material for sequencing was peripheral blood. These receptors all stem from a human donor with active COVID-19. The donor label of this sample is uncertain. Each CDR3 is given with its conserved first and last residue. D genes are given only for firm matches. Size values are once, few and many counts, or a class for expanded clones, and some rows have none.

d_gene: TRBD1
v_gene: TRBV7-9
abundance: NA
j_gene: TRBJ1-5
CDR3nt: TGTGCCAGCAGCCGCTGGACAGGGACGGGCAATCAGCCCCAGCATTTT
CDR3aa: CASSRWTGTGNQPQHF

d_gene: NA
v_gene: TRBV11-2
abundance: NA
j_gene: TRBJ1-2
CDR3nt: TGTGCCAGCAGCTTAGATTGGGGGCGGGGGTTTGGCGGCTACACCTTC
CDR3aa: CASSLDWGRGFGGYTF

d_gene: NA
v_gene: TRBV5-5
abundance: NA
j_gene: TRBJ1-6
CDR3nt: TGTGCCAGCAGCACGGAGCGGACTGGGAATTCACCCCTCCACTTT
CDR3aa: CASSTERTGNSPLHF

d_gene: NA
v_gene: TRBV18
abundance: NA
j_gene: TRBJ1-1
CDR3nt: TGTGCCAGCTCCCCGGGACAAAGGGGGACTGAAGCTTTCTTT
CDR3aa: CASSPGQRGTEAFF

d_gene: NA
v_gene: TRBV28
abundance: NA
j_gene: TRBJ2-2
CDR3nt: TGTGCCAGCAGTGGTGTTTTAGCCGGGGAGCTGTTTTTT
CDR3aa: CASSGVLAGELFF

d_gene: NA
v_gene: TRBV7-2
abundance: NA
j_gene: TRBJ2-1
CDR3nt: TGTGCCAGCAGCTTAGAACGGACTTGGGACAATGAGCAGTTCTTC
CDR3aa: CASSLERTWDNEQFF

d_gene: TRBD1
v_gene: TRBV7-9
abundance: NA
j_gene: TRBJ1-1
CDR3nt: TGTGCCATTATACAGGGGGTCACTGAAGCTTTCTTT
CDR3aa: CAIIQGVTEAFF

d_gene: NA
v_gene: TRBV11-2
abundance: few
j_gene: TRBJ1-3
CDR3nt: TGTGCCAGCAGCCCAACGGTTCGGGTAGGAAACACCATATATTTT
CDR3aa: CASSPTVRVGNTIYF

d_gene: TRBD1
v_gene: TRBV5-1
abundance: NA
j_gene: TRBJ2-7
CDR3nt: TGCGCCAGCAGCTGGGAGGGGAGGACAGGGGGAGAGCAGTACTTC
CDR3aa: CASSWEGRTGGEQYF

d_gene: NA
v_gene: TRBV20-1
abundance: NA
j_gene: TRBJ2-1
CDR3nt: TGCAGTGCCTCCCACAATGAGCAGTTCTTC
CDR3aa: CSASHNEQFF

d_gene: TRBD1
v_gene: TRBV29-1
abundance: NA
j_gene: TRBJ2-7
CDR3nt: TGCAGCGTTGAGACAGGGGGGCTCTACGAGCAGTACTTC
CDR3aa: CSVETGGLYEQYF

d_gene: TRBD1
v_gene: TRBV5-1
abundance: NA
j_gene: TRBJ1-2
CDR3nt: TGCGCCAGCAGCTTGGAAACAGGGGATGGCTACACCTTC
CDR3aa: CASSLETGDGYTF

d_gene: NA
v_gene: TRBV6-2/TRBV6-3
abundance: NA
j_gene: TRBJ1-5
CDR3nt: TGTGCCAGCAGTTATGGAGGGAATCAGCCCCAGCATTTT
CDR3aa: CASSYGGNQPQHF

d_gene: TRBD1
v_gene: TRBV13
abundance: NA
j_gene: TRBJ1-1
CDR3nt: TGTGCCAGCAGCTCCTCCGGGACAGGGGAGAGTGAAGCTTTCTTT
CDR3aa: CASSSSGTGESEAFF

d_gene: NA
v_gene: TRBV5-1
abundance: NA
j_gene: TRBJ1-2
CDR3nt: TGCGCCAGCATGCCGGGACACCAAGACTATGGCTACACCTTC
CDR3aa: CASMPGHQDYGYTF

d_gene: NA
v_gene: TRBV12-3/TRBV12-4
abundance: few
j_gene: TRBJ1-1
CDR3nt: TGTGCCAGCAGGGCCGGGGGGCCCACTGAAGCTTTCTTT
CDR3aa: CASRAGGPTEAFF

d_gene: NA
v_gene: TRBV7-9
abundance: NA
j_gene: TRBJ2-7
CDR3nt: TGTGCCAGCACACCGGGGAGGTCAGGTCACTACTACGAGCAGTACTTC
CDR3aa: CASTPGRSGHYYEQYF

d_gene: NA
v_gene: TRBV2
abundance: NA
j_gene: TRBJ2-3
CDR3nt: TGTGCCAGCAGTGAAAGGGCTAGCGTTCATACGCAGTATTTT
CDR3aa: CASSERASVHTQYF

d_gene: NA
v_gene: TRBV6-1
abundance: NA
j_gene: TRBJ1-5
CDR3nt: TGTGCCAGCAGTGAAGGTCAGAGGTCGTATCAGCCCCAGCATTTT
CDR3aa: CASSEGQRSYQPQHF

d_gene: NA
v_gene: TRBV7-9
abundance: NA
j_gene: TRBJ2-1
CDR3nt: TGTGCCAGCAGGGGGGCCTCCTACAATGAGCAGTTCTTC
CDR3aa: CASRGASYNEQFF

d_gene: TRBD2
v_gene: TRBV6-4
abundance: NA
j_gene: TRBJ2-3
CDR3nt: TGTGCCAGCAGTGGGACTAGCGGGACCACAGATACGCAGTATTTT
CDR3aa: CASSGTSGTTDTQYF

d_gene: NA
v_gene: TRBV7-2
abundance: NA
j_gene: TRBJ2-3
CDR3nt: TGTGCCAGCAGCACTTGGACAGATACGCAGTATTTT
CDR3aa: CASSTWTDTQYF

d_gene: NA
v_gene: TRBV2
abundance: NA
j_gene: TRBJ1-1
CDR3nt: TGTGCCAGCAGTTACGACAGTAGTACTGAAGCTTTCTTT
CDR3aa: CASSYDSSTEAFF

d_gene: NA
v_gene: TRBV4-1
abundance: NA
j_gene: TRBJ1-3
CDR3nt: TGCGCCAGCAGCCAGAAGGGGGCTGGAAACACCATATATTTT
CDR3aa: CASSQKGAGNTIYF

d_gene: NA
v_gene: TRBV4-3
abundance: NA
j_gene: TRBJ1-1
CDR3nt: TGCGCCAGCAGCCAGACAGGGAACACTGAAGCTTTCTTT
CDR3aa: CASSQTGNTEAFF

d_gene: NA
v_gene: TRBV19
abundance: NA
j_gene: TRBJ1-5
CDR3nt: TGTGCCAGTAGTATAAGCGAATATCAGCCCCAGCATTTT
CDR3aa: CASSISEYQPQHF

d_gene: NA
v_gene: TRBV5-1
abundance: NA
j_gene: TRBJ2-1
CDR3nt: TGCGCCAGCAGCTTGAGAGCACAGGGCCCCTACAATGAGCAGTTCTTC
CDR3aa: CASSLRAQGPYNEQFF

d_gene: TRBD1
v_gene: TRBV18
abundance: NA
j_gene: TRBJ1-2
CDR3nt: TGTGCCAGCTCACAGTTGGACAGGGAGGGAGGCTACACCTTC
CDR3aa: CASSQLDREGGYTF

d_gene: NA
v_gene: TRBV6-1
abundance: NA
j_gene: TRBJ2-6
CDR3nt: TGTGCCAGCAGTGAAGCATTGAGGAGCTCTGGGGCCAACGTCCTGACTTTC
CDR3aa: CASSEALRSSGANVLTF

d_gene: NA
v_gene: TRBV13
abundance: NA
j_gene: TRBJ2-4
CDR3nt: TGTGCCAGCAGCCCGGGGAGTGCGGGCTCCAAAAACATTCAGTACTTC
CDR3aa: CASSPGSAGSKNIQYF

d_gene: NA
v_gene: TRBV5-4
abundance: NA
j_gene: TRBJ2-7
CDR3nt: TGTGCCAGCAGCCCGGCGGGCGGCCTCGAGCAGTACTTC
CDR3aa: CASSPAGGLEQYF

d_gene: NA
v_gene: TRBV27
abundance: NA
j_gene: TRBJ2-3
CDR3nt: TGTGCCAGCTTCGGAGATACGCAGTATTTT
CDR3aa: CASFGDTQYF

d_gene: NA
v_gene: TRBV19
abundance: NA
j_gene: TRBJ1-1
CDR3nt: TGTGCCAGTAGTATGGGACAAGACAGGCCGAATGAAGCTTTCTTT
CDR3aa: CASSMGQDRPNEAFF

d_gene: NA
v_gene: TRBV10-3
abundance: NA
j_gene: TRBJ1-1
CDR3nt: TGTGCCATCAGTGAACAGGGTATGAACACTGAAGCTTTCTTT
CDR3aa: CAISEQGMNTEAFF

d_gene: TRBD2
v_gene: TRBV5-4
abundance: NA
j_gene: TRBJ2-1
CDR3nt: TGTGCCAGCAGCGCCAGCGGGAGGGCCAGTTACAATGAGCAGTTCTTC
CDR3aa: CASSASGRASYNEQFF

d_gene: NA
v_gene: TRBV11-2
abundance: NA
j_gene: TRBJ1-1
CDR3nt: TGTGCCAGCAGCCAGCTGAGGGGAGGGGGCACTGAAGCTTTCTTT
CDR3aa: CASSQLRGGGTEAFF

d_gene: TRBD1
v_gene: TRBV18
abundance: NA
j_gene: TRBJ2-1
CDR3nt: TGTGCCAGCTCAGAACGTACAGGGGGGCACGTCTACAATGAGCAGTTCTTC
CDR3aa: CASSERTGGHVYNEQFF

d_gene: TRBD2
v_gene: TRBV27
abundance: NA
j_gene: TRBJ2-1
CDR3nt: TGTGCCAGCAGTTTATACCCCGCTAGCGGGGGCGGCTCCTACAATGAGCAGTTCTTC
CDR3aa: CASSLYPASGGGSYNEQFF

d_gene: NA
v_gene: TRBV27
abundance: NA
j_gene: TRBJ2-1
CDR3nt: TGTGCCAGCAGCCTTGAGACAGGATACAATGAGCAGTTCTTC
CDR3aa: CASSLETGYNEQFF

d_gene: NA
v_gene: TRBV15
abundance: NA
j_gene: TRBJ1-5
CDR3nt: TGTGCCACCCGGGGGGGAGGGGGTCAGCCCCAGCATTTT
CDR3aa: CATRGGGGQPQHF

d_gene: TRBD1
v_gene: TRBV9
abundance: NA
j_gene: TRBJ2-2
CDR3nt: TGTGCCAGCAGCCCCCCGGGACAGGGGGCGACCGGGGAGCTGTTTTTT
CDR3aa: CASSPPGQGATGELFF

d_gene: NA
v_gene: TRBV5-1
abundance: NA
j_gene: TRBJ2-2
CDR3nt: TGCGCCAGCAGCTTGCGGAACACCGGGGAGCTGTTTTTT
CDR3aa: CASSLRNTGELFF

d_gene: TRBD1
v_gene: TRBV12-5
abundance: NA
j_gene: TRBJ1-2
CDR3nt: TGTGCTAGTGGCGAAGACAGGGCTTGGGGTGGCTACACCTTC
CDR3aa: CASGEDRAWGGYTF

d_gene: NA
v_gene: TRBV19
abundance: NA
j_gene: TRBJ1-6
CDR3nt: TGTGCCAGTAGCACCAGAGGGCCCGGGAGCAAGAATTCACCCCTCCACTTT
CDR3aa: CASSTRGPGSKNSPLHF

d_gene: NA
v_gene: TRBV5-3
abundance: NA
j_gene: TRBJ1-4
CDR3nt: TGTGCCAGAAGCTTGCGAGTGTTTGAAAAACTGTTTTTT
CDR3aa: CARSLRVFEKLFF

d_gene: NA
v_gene: TRBV7-6
abundance: NA
j_gene: TRBJ2-1
CDR3nt: TGTGCCAGCAGCTTACGAGGGGAGCAGTTCTTC
CDR3aa: CASSLRGEQFF

d_gene: NA
v_gene: TRBV6-2/TRBV6-3
abundance: NA
j_gene: TRBJ2-3
CDR3nt: TGTGCCAGCAGTAGGGGGGGACACCGAGATACGCAGTATTTT
CDR3aa: CASSRGGHRDTQYF

d_gene: TRBD1
v_gene: TRBV5-1
abundance: NA
j_gene: TRBJ1-2
CDR3nt: TGCGCCAGCAGCAGAAGCGAGGGGGCCCTTTACACCTTC
CDR3aa: CASSRSEGALYTF

d_gene: NA
v_gene: TRBV14
abundance: NA
j_gene: TRBJ2-3
CDR3nt: TGTGCCAGCAGCCCCCCGCGGGACACAGATACGCAGTATTTT
CDR3aa: CASSPPRDTDTQYF

d_gene: NA
v_gene: TRBV7-7
abundance: NA
j_gene: TRBJ2-5
CDR3nt: TGTGCTAGCAGCCCCGGACTGATACAAGAGACCCAGTACTTC
CDR3aa: CASSPGLIQETQYF